This TCR beta chain appears in the sequencing data of a study of radiotherapy plus CTLA-4 blockade in lung cancer. The germline CDR1 and CDR2 sequences are SGHRS and YFSETQ. Unmatched junction bases numbered 6, after V lost 2 bases and J lost 2 bases. This CDR3 is 16 amino acids long. The assay was immunoSEQ multiplex PCR, and TCRdb's table has in-frame clones only and misses some. This table holds tens of thousands of clones, 65% to 85% found once. This clone was seen only a few times. The receptor's source is a human donor with non-small cell lung cancer who had a partial response to radiotherapy plus ipilimumab. The V call is TRBV5-1, the J call TRBJ2-5, with TRBD2 matching 10 bases. The specimen comprised peripheral blood, sampled from a patient treated with radiotherapy plus ipilimumab. The CDR3 spells CASSLGLAGEQETQYF. The CDR3 DNA follows: TGCGCCAGCAGCTTAGGGCTAGCGGGGGAACAAGAGACCCAGTACTTC.